This T cell receptor (beta chain) is from a study of PD-1 blockade in classical Hodgkin lymphoma. Assay: immunoSEQ multiplex PCR; the TCRdb copy retains only in-frame clones and omits some. The sample has some 93,000 clones, over 85% seen once. J lost 9 bases, V lost 3 bases, and 8 bases had no gene match. Germline V gene lookup returns CDR1 SGHRS and CDR2 YFSETQ. This CDR3 contains 17 residues. Every patient experienced relapse after autologous stem cell transplantation, and brentuximab vedotin exposure varied. The chain combines TRBV5-1 with TRBJ2-2, with 16 bases fitting TRBD2. This receptor was identified in a human donor with classical Hodgkin lymphoma. The sample here was peripheral blood mononuclear cells (PBMCs), taken at baseline. The CDR3 bases are TGCGCCAGCAGCTCCGCGGGACTAGCGGGAGGGATGCGGGAGCTGTTTTTT. Protein product: CASSSAGLAGGMRELFF.